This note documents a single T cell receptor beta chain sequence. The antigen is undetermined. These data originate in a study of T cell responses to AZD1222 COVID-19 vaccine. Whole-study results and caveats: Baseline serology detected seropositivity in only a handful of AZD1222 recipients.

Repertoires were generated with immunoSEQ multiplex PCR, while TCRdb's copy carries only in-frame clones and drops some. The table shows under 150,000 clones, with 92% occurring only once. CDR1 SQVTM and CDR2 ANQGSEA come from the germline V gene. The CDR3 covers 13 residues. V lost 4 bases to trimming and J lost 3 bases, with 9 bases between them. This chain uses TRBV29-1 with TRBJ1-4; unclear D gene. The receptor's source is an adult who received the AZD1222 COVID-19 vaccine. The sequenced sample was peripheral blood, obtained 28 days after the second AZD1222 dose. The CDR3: CSVGWGPNEKLFF. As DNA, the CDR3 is TGCAGCGTTGGGTGGGGTCCTAATGAAAAACTGTTTTTT.